The clone carrying this T cell receptor (beta chain) has more than one count but fewer than ten. The data were taken from a study of blood T cells in healthy people across ages. For the second PCR, which ran for about 7 to 12 cycles, a sample-barcoded 5' primer and a J-beta primer mix were used. TCRdb called the 5' RACE reads again in MiXCR, with one record for every CDR3 protein. Here the sample spans about 1.1 million distinct CDR3 sequences, more than 30% being singletons. Germline V lookup: CDR1 SEHNR, CDR2 FQNEAQ (reference sequence). The CDR3 contains 16 residues. Trimming stripped 4 bases from V and 2 bases from J, with 15 bases between.

This chain joins TRBV7-9 and TRBJ2-1; maybe TRBD2 (5 bases). The sequenced material came from blood. The sequence came from a man aged 18 to 29 in good health. CDR3 protein: CASSYSSAMTYNEQFF. The CDR3 DNA reads as TGTGCCAGCAGCTACAGTAGCGCGATGACCTACAATGAGCAGTTCTTC. The entire variable domain, with the rest obtained from reference TRBV7-9 and TRBJ2-1, is as follows: DTGVSQNPRHKITKRGQNVTFRCDPISEHNRLYWYRQTLGQGPEFLTYFQNEAQLEKSRLLSDRFSAERPKGSFSTLEIQRTEQGDSAMYLCASSYSSAMTYNEQFFGPGTRLTVL.